These 25 T cell receptor beta chains share one sample of origin, sequenced in a study of shared clonotypes between healthy human individuals. Generated by immunoSEQ multiplex PCR, the TCRdb table keeps only in-frame clones and is missing some. In the table there are about 1 million clones, about 76% of which are singletons. Sequencing input: memory CD4+ T cells sorted from blood. Subset given: CD45RA-negative fraction. Receptor source: a man between 18 and 35 years old in good health.

The chain joins TRBV18 to TRBJ1-5; D is undetermined. Trimming cost V 4 bases and J 7 bases, with 11 bases left between them. The CDR3 extends over 13 amino acids. Germline-derived CDR1 and CDR2 are KGHSH and LQKENI. CDR3: CASSQGTDQPQHF. In nucleotides, the CDR3 is TGTGCCAGCTCACAGGGTACGGACCAGCCCCAGCATTTT.

This rearrangement joins TRBV20-1 to TRBJ2-3; tentative D call: TRBD1 (5 bases). V lost 1 base, J lost 11 bases, and 10 bases lay in between. The germline V gene has CDR1 DFQATT and CDR2 SNEGSKA (reference sequence). The CDR3 is 11 residues long. The CDR3 coding sequence is TGCAGTGCTAGAGTTGGGGCAGAGCAGTATTTT. This translates into CSARVGAEQYF.

The V call is TRBV6-5, the J call TRBJ1-5, with 9 bases aligning to TRBD1. The CDR3 length is 15 residues. CDR1 MNHEY and CDR2 SVGAGI come from the germline V gene. V trimming: 2 bases; J trimming: 6 bases; junction bases outside the gene matches: 5. The CDR3 reads CASSYGTGSGQPQHF. CDR3 coding DNA: TGTGCCAGCAGTTACGGGACAGGGTCGGGTCAGCCCCAGCATTTT.

Only a few counts were recorded for this clone. Being one base from a much bigger clone, this may be a read error. The same CDR3 arises from other DNA sequences in this sample as well. This sequence joins TRBV7-9 and TRBJ1-5; tentative D call: TRBD1 (5 bases). The CDR3 spans 13 residues. Per the germline V gene, CDR1 is SEHNR and CDR2 is FQNEAQ (reference sequence). Trimming cost V 2 bases and J 7 bases, with 9 bases left between them. This CDR3 is CASSLQGGQPQHF. In DNA form, the CDR3 reads TGTGCCAGCAGCTTACAGGGTGGGCAGCCCCAGCATTTT.

V usage is TRBV10-3 and J usage is TRBJ2-7; 9 bases align to TRBD2. This CDR3 has 14 residues. The germline CDR1 and CDR2 sequences are ENHRY and SYGVKD. The V and J ends lost 3 bases and 0 bases, in that order; junction bases with no gene match: 0. The chain's CDR3 is CAISDSGSSYEQYF. The CDR3 bases are TGTGCCATCAGTGATAGCGGGAGCTCCTACGAGCAGTACTTC.

This clone was counted a single time. The chain is built from TRBV18 and TRBJ2-7; 8 nucleotides line up with TRBD1. From germline, CDR1 is KGHSH and CDR2 LQKENI. The CDR3 sequence is 15 residues long. After removal of 2 bases from V and 6 bases from J, the junction contained 9 bases not matched to a gene. CDR3 nucleotides: TGTGCCAGCTCACCAGCCGGGACAGGACTCTCCGAGCAGTACTTC. Translation: CASSPAGTGLSEQYF.

This rearrangement joins TRBV2 to TRBJ2-5, with 10 nucleotides matching TRBD2. This CDR3 has 16 residues. V gave up 7 bases and J gave up 4 bases; unmatched junction bases: 12. Germline CDR1 reads SNHLY; CDR2 reads FYNNEI. CDR3 sequence (DNA): TGTGCCAGCAATTTTATAGCGGGGGGCGTCCGAGAGACCCAGTACTTC. Amino acid sequence: CASNFIAGGVRETQYF.

This clone occurred a few times. V gene TRBV2 combines with J gene TRBJ1-1; maybe TRBD1 (6 bases). V gave up 4 bases and J gave up 5 bases, with 11 bases separating them. From germline, CDR1 is SNHLY and CDR2 FYNNEI. This CDR3 has 13 residues. This chain's CDR3 is CASSVKGGTEAFF. The DNA for the CDR3 is TGTGCCAGCAGTGTTAAAGGGGGAACTGAAGCTTTCTTT.

As for this clone: This specimen includes other DNA sequences encoding the same CDR3. V and J are TRBV7-9 and TRBJ2-5; 11 bases align to TRBD2. There are 15 residues in the CDR3. Trimming took 2 bases from V and 4 from J; bases not matched to a gene: 3. The germline CDR1 and CDR2 sequences are SEHNR and FQNEAQ (reference sequence). The CDR3 DNA reads as TGTGCCAGCAGCTTACTAGCGGGGGGATCAGAGACCCAGTACTTC. Translating it yields CASSLLAGGSETQYF.

The gene calls are TRBV7-8 and TRBJ2-3; tentative D call: TRBD1 (5 bases). This CDR3 has 16 residues. CDR1 and CDR2 from the germline V gene are SGHVS and FQNEAQ. V dropped 5 bases and J dropped 3 bases, with 18 bases sitting between them. CDR3 coding DNA: TGTGCCAGCAGCCTAAGAAGGGGAATTGGGACAGATACGCAGTATTTT. Amino acids: CASSLRRGIGTDTQYF. Supplemented by reference TRBV7-8 and TRBJ2-3, the full variable domain reads GAGVSQSPRYKVAKRGQDVALRCDPISGHVSLFWYQQALGQGPEFLTYFQNEAQLDKSGLPSDRFFAERPEGSVSTLKIQRTQQEDSAVYLCASSLRRGIGTDTQYFGPGTRLTVL.

The genes are TRBV5-1 and TRBJ2-3; 9 positions agree with TRBD2. The trim removed 3 bases at V and 6 bases at J, leaving 5 bases unmatched. There are 14 residues in the CDR3. Germline V gene lookup returns CDR1 SGHRS and CDR2 YFSETQ. The CDR3 region is CASSSGLALDTQYF. The CDR3 bases are TGCGCCAGCAGCTCCGGACTAGCGTTGGATACGCAGTATTTT.

In this sample, this clone turned up a few times. The chain couples TRBV5-1 to TRBJ1-6; D unresolved. The CDR3 contains 15 residues. CDR1 SGHRS and CDR2 YFSETQ come from the germline V gene. The ends were cut back, 5 bases at V and 0 bases at J, with 9 bases in the middle. The CDR3 DNA reads as TGCGCCAGCAGTGGCACGAGCTCCTATAATTCACCCCTCCACTTT. Translation: CASSGTSSYNSPLHF.

V and J are TRBV28 and TRBJ1-2, with D unclear. V lost 3 bases to trimming and J lost 5 bases, with 7 bases between them. Germline lookup yields CDR1 MDHEN and CDR2 SYDVKM. The CDR3 totals 12 residues. Here the CDR3 reads CASSFDPYGYTF. CDR3 sequence (DNA): TGTGCCAGCAGTTTTGATCCTTATGGCTACACCTTC.

This clone was detected only a few times. This CDR3 is also generated by other DNA sequences in the sample. The chain couples TRBV19 to TRBJ1-5, with D unresolved. The CDR3 sequence is 12 residues long. The V gene's germline CDR1 is LNHDA and CDR2 SQIVND (reference sequence). Trimming shortened V by 6 bases and J by 1 base, and 4 bases separated the two germline ends. CDR3 amino acids: CASRGSNQPQHF. CDR3 bases: TGTGCCAGTAGAGGCAGCAATCAGCCCCAGCATTTT.

In its sample, this clone was seen a few times. J is TRBJ1-2 and V is TRBV6-5, with 11 bases aligning to TRBD1. The CDR3 sequence is 16 residues long. The V gene end was trimmed by 0 bases and the J gene end by 4 bases; junction bases not matched to a gene: 4. Germline-derived CDR1 and CDR2 are MNHEY and SVGAGI. The CDR3 sequence is CASSYSGDRGIYGYTF. Here the CDR3 DNA reads TGTGCCAGCAGTTACTCGGGGGACAGGGGGATCTATGGCTACACCTTC.

This clone has at least ten counts. V and J are TRBV5-6 and TRBJ1-1; 7 nucleotides match TRBD1. J gave up 4 bases and V 0 bases, and 6 bases lay outside the gene matches. The germline CDR1 and CDR2 sequences are SGHDT and YYEEEE. The CDR3 runs to 15 residues. CDR3 nucleotides: TGTGCCAGCAGCTTGGGCGACAGGGTCCCCACTGAAGCTTTCTTT. It encodes CASSLGDRVPTEAFF. The full variable domain, completed using reference TRBV5-6 and TRBJ1-1, is DAGVTQSPTHLIKTRGQQVTLRCSPKSGHDTVSWYQQALGQGPQFIFQYYEEEERQRGNFPDRFSGHQFPNYSSELNVNALLLGDSALYLCASSLGDRVPTEAFFGQGTRLTVV.

J is TRBJ1-1 and V is TRBV9; possible D gene TRBD1, 5 bases. Germline values: CDR1 SGDLS, CDR2 YYNGEE. The CDR3 has 16 residues. Trimming took 0 bases from V and 0 from J, leaving 12 bases between them. The chain's CDR3 is CASSVDSGRLNTEAFF. Here the CDR3 DNA reads TGTGCCAGCAGCGTAGACTCGGGGCGGCTGAACACTGAAGCTTTCTTT.

The chain joins TRBV9 to TRBJ1-4; D is undetermined. Trimming pared 0 bases from V and 3 bases from J, leaving 9 bases between. Germline V gene lookup returns CDR1 SGDLS and CDR2 YYNGEE. The CDR3 extends over 15 amino acids. The DNA for the CDR3 is TGTGCCAGCAGCGTAGTGCCAGCCCCTAATGAAAAACTGTTTTTT. The encoded protein is CASSVVPAPNEKLFF.

The rearrangement links TRBV5-1 to TRBJ1-2, with D unresolved. The germline gives CDR1 SGHRS, CDR2 YFSETQ. V lost 2 bases and J 4 bases, leaving 9 bases between the germline ends. The CDR3 runs to 13 residues. CDR3 in amino acids: CASSLEVSYGYTF. CDR3 in DNA: TGCGCCAGCAGCTTAGAGGTCTCCTATGGCTACACCTTC.

This rearrangement joins TRBV7-9 to TRBJ2-2; D remains unclear. Trimming stripped 1 base from V and 0 bases from J, with 6 bases between. The CDR3 is 15 amino acids. Per the germline V gene, CDR1 is SEHNR and CDR2 is FQNEAQ (reference sequence). DNA of the CDR3: TGTGCCAGCAGCTTAGACGGATCGAACACCGGGGAGCTGTTTTTT. Protein sequence: CASSLDGSNTGELFF. Full variable domain (remainder filled in from reference TRBV7-9 and TRBJ2-2): DTGVSQNPRHKITKRGQNVTFRCDPISEHNRLYWYRQTLGQGPEFLTYFQNEAQLEKSRLLSDRFSAERPKGSFSTLEIQRTEQGDSAMYLCASSLDGSNTGELFFGEGSRLTVL.

As to this clone: The sample has other DNA sequences that encode this CDR3 too. The chain carries TRBV19 and TRBJ2-3, with 8 nucleotides matching TRBD2. After removal of 6 bases from V and 6 bases from J, the junction contained 2 bases not matched to a gene. Germline values: CDR1 LNHDA, CDR2 SQIVND (reference sequence). CDR3 length: 12 residues. Here the CDR3 DNA reads TGTGCCAGTAGCGGGAGGGGGGATACGCAGTATTTT. It yields the protein CASSGRGDTQYF.

The chain is built from TRBV30 and TRBJ1-1; TRBD1 matches 8 bases. V gave up 1 base and J gave up 5 bases; unmatched junction bases: 6. Germline-derived CDR1 and CDR2 are GTSNPN and SVGIG (reference sequence). There are 14 residues in the CDR3. Here the CDR3 reads CAWSGQGAATEAFF. CDR3 coding DNA: TGTGCCTGGAGTGGTCAGGGGGCGGCGACTGAAGCTTTCTTT.

The gene calls are TRBV28 and TRBJ1-5, with 7 bases fitting TRBD1. V lost 7 bases, J lost 2 bases, and 11 bases stayed unmatched. The CDR3 covers 16 residues. Germline CDR1 is MDHEN and CDR2 is SYDVKM. DNA of the CDR3: TGTGCCAGCAATCTCAATGGCAGGGGGGGCAATCAGCCCCAGCATTTT. It codes for CASNLNGRGGNQPQHF.

The table lists this clone with a few counts. This sequence joins TRBV6-1 and TRBJ1-6, with D unclear. The CDR3 totals 11 residues. The germline V and J ends were trimmed by 5 bases and 13 bases, with 9 bases remaining between them. CDR1 and CDR2 from the germline V gene are MNHNS and SASEGT. The CDR3 loop is CASSMGLPLHF. The CDR3 bases are TGTGCCAGCAGTATGGGCCTCCCCCTCCACTTT.

This clone was found a few times. The chain couples TRBV29-1 to TRBJ2-3; 8 nucleotides align to TRBD1. Germline loops: CDR1 SQVTM, CDR2 ANQGSEA. This CDR3 is 13 amino acids long. V shed 1 base, J shed 3 bases, and the junction held 0 bases outside the gene matches. The CDR3 region has the DNA TGCAGCGTTGAAGGGACAGGGACAGATACGCAGTATTTT. Translated: CSVEGTGTDTQYF.